Reported below is one TCR beta chain. Between the trimmed V and J ends, which lost 5 bases and 7 bases, there was a span of 15 bases. Germline CDR1 reads PRHDT; CDR2 reads FYEKMQ (reference sequence). The CDR3 is made up of 14 amino acids. This sample is drawn from a study of T cell changes during pregnancy in multiple sclerosis. Libraries were prepared by immunoSEQ multiplex PCR; TCRdb keeps only in-frame clonotypes and omits some of them. The table has about 71,000 clones, 91% seen once. The sequencing here drew on CD8+ T cells from peripheral blood mononuclear cells, taken before pregnancy. The origin of this receptor is a female donor with multiple sclerosis, enrolled in a pregnancy study. This chain links TRBV13 with TRBJ1-5; D unclear. The CDR3 nucleotides read TGTGCCAGCAGCCTGACTTCGAGCGGCCAGCCCCAGCATTTT. Translating gives CASSLTSSGQPQHF. Looking up the rest from reference TRBV13 and TRBJ1-5 gives the full variable domain: AAGVIQSPRHLIKEKRETATLKCYPIPRHDTVYWYQQGPGQDPQFLISFYEKMQSDKGSIPDRFSAQQFSDYHSELNMSSLELGDSALYFCASSLTSSGQPQHFGDGTRLSIL.